The rows below give T cell receptor beta chains drawn from one sample of a study of cytomegalovirus exposure and HLA in healthy donors. Measured with immunoSEQ multiplex PCR; TCRdb has only the in-frame clones, and not every one. The table lists roughly 58,000 clones, 75% to 85% of them singletons, with 1.6% in the top ten. The sequencing sample was made of PBMCs. These receptors were collected from a human donor in good health. Both conserved end residues are trimmed from each CDR3. Fields, in order: CDR3 length, V gene, J gene, CDR3 protein.

12	TRBV7-9	TRBJ1-1	ASSLGGQAAEAF
12	TRBV28	TRBJ1-3	ASSKLLSGNTIY
12	TRBV7-8	TRBJ2-7	ASSLRDRTYEQY
10	TRBV2	TRBJ1-1	ASKQGSSEAF
13	TRBV7-2	TRBJ2-7	ASSLGVAGTYEQY
13	TRBV7-2	TRBJ2-7	ASSLVKGAADEQY
11	TRBV7-9	TRBJ2-3	ASTPRSGVTQY
15	TRBV7-9	TRBJ1-4	SSSLVGQGALNEKLF
12	TRBV15	TRBJ2-1	ATSRDRGRSEQF
14	TRBV5-1	TRBJ2-7	ASSRTISGRSDEQY
11	TRBV6-5	TRBJ1-2	ASRRDRVAGYT
13	TRBV11-2	TRBJ2-3	ASSLSAGAHDTQY
13	TRBV25-1	TRBJ2-2	ASRGEQGATGELF
11	TRBV11-2	TRBJ2-7	ASSLGFGSEQY
14	TRBV5-4	TRBJ2-1	ASSPLTSGGTDEQF
13	TRBV5-6	TRBJ1-1	ASSSAKQGNTEAF
12	TRBV14	TRBJ1-3	ASSRASSGNTIY
16	TRBV27	TRBJ2-1	ASSPTTSGRAGYNEQF
13	TRBV27	TRBJ1-2	ASSRTGGKFYGYT
13	TRBV11-2	TRBJ2-2	ASSLQGANTGELF
14	TRBV6-4	TRBJ2-3	ASSEKDAGAPDTQY
11	TRBV19	TRBJ2-7	ASSPTRDYEQY
10	TRBV9	TRBJ2-1	ASSVSMNEQF
14	TRBV6-4	TRBJ2-2	ASTEQGDHGSGELF
11	TRBV7-2	TRBJ2-1	ASGPRGYNEQF
13	TRBV7-3	TRBJ1-2	ASSNRDRVNYGYT
17	TRBV28	TRBJ1-2	ASSILRDYTTPPRYGYT
14	TRBV11-2	TRBJ2-3	ASSAPGLAGGHTQY
16	TRBV27	TRBJ2-1	ASSPPVAGKSSYNEQF
14	TRBV7-8	TRBJ2-7	ASSPARLAVHLQQY
13	TRBV27	TRBJ2-1	ASSFPKSSYNEQF
12	TRBV18	.	ASSPRGLSYEQY
12	TRBV19	TRBJ2-7	ASRETGGSYEQY
11	TRBV18	TRBJ1-2	ASSSALGAGYT
13	TRBV5-6	TRBJ1-2	ASSLDTGLTDGYT
14	TRBV29-1	TRBJ2-2	SVVLLAAGVAGELF
13	TRBV7-9	TRBJ2-5	ASSLSFGLAGFQY
11	TRBV30	TRBJ1-3	AWRQAFGNTIY
13	TRBV9	TRBJ2-5	ASSRRTGEGETQY
14	TRBV9	TRBJ2-3	ASSVEGGGGTDTQY
14	TRBV29-1	TRBJ2-1	SVKFGGRSSYNEQF
13	TRBV2	TRBJ1-5	ASSDRGRSNQPQH
12	TRBV7-9	TRBJ2-2	ASSLAANTGELF
12	TRBV5-1	TRBJ1-1	ASSQRQGASEAF
12	TRBV7-9	TRBJ2-5	ASSLTDSGETQY
16	TRBV5-6	TRBJ2-7	ASSTRLAGEVLVHEQY
12	TRBV7-2	TRBJ1-3	ASSPPPSGNTIY
13	TRBV5-6	TRBJ1-3	ASSPMDRAGNTIY
15	TRBV9	TRBJ1-2	ASSVGLGGQTNYGYT
12	TRBV2	TRBJ2-5	ASSEISGQETQY
12	TRBV2	TRBJ1-2	ASSPRDRGCGYT
15	TRBV11-2	TRBJ2-1	ASSLSPDRGLSDSQF
13	TRBV15	TRBJ1-5	ATSRDLGRDQPQH
14	TRBV18	TRBJ1-1	ASSPDPGQGGTEAF
11	TRBV19	TRBJ1-1	ASSIRQNTEAF
13	TRBV19	TRBJ2-7	ASSPRLAGGHEQY
14	TRBV29-1	TRBJ1-1	SVTYYTGSFLAEAF
12	TRBV11-3	TRBJ2-1	ASSTPRLYNEQF